This T cell receptor beta chain was retrieved from a study of blood T cells in healthy people across ages. Regarding the study as a whole: It was the long-lived donors that had more naive CD4+ cells and higher diversity than aged donors. The fall in TCR beta diversity per million T cells was roughly linear with age.

A sample-barcoded 5' primer and a J-beta primer mix were used in a second PCR of about 7 to 11 cycles. Each cDNA molecule was tagged by a template-switch adaptor with 12 random nucleotides. Individual samples furnished no less than 2.5 million CDR3-containing paired-end reads apiece. TCRdb reprocessed the 5' RACE reads with MiXCR, giving one entry per CDR3 protein. Of just over 1 million distinct CDR3 sequences listed, more than 40% are singletons. Losses at the gene ends were 3 bases for V and 4 bases for J; bases not matched to a gene: 9. This CDR3 is built from 16 residues. Concerning this clonotype: Its antigen is currently unknown.

The chain carries TRBV12-3 or TRBV12-4 and TRBJ1-5; TRBD1 matches 7 bases. The clonotype originates from a woman between 55 and 75 years old in good health. Sequenced: blood. The CDR3 DNA is TGTGCCAGCAGTTTGGATTCGCCAGGGGGAAATCAGCCCCAGCATTTT. This encodes CASSLDSPGGNQPQHF.